This T cell receptor beta chain was recovered during a study of healthy donors' naive CD4 and CD8 T cells. Study results and limitations: Homeostatic proliferation of naive T cells was not examined as a bias source. About an eighth of CD4/CD8 propensity variance appeared explained by V, J and CDR3 charge.

TCR libraries were built from 500 to 550 ng of total RNA by linear amplification. TCRdb re-called the reads with MiXCR, one entry per CDR3 protein. Seen here are approximately 200,000 distinct CDR3 sequences, over 60% observed once, and the top ten hold approximately 2.5%. A remark on this clonotype: What it recognizes is unknown.

The CDR3 has 15 amino acids. The V end was cut by 8 bases, the J end by 7 bases, with 24 bases between. Germline V lookup: CDR1 SQVTM, CDR2 ANQGSEA. The TCR sequence derives from a pool of human donors in good health; the sample pools cells from several healthy donors. The chain carries TRBV29-1 and TRBJ2-1, with D perhaps TRBD1 or TRBD2 (5 bases each). Material for sequencing was naive CD4+ and CD8+ T cells sorted from blood, pooled from several donors. For the CDR3, the DNA is TGCAGCCTAGGGACGAGGAGCTCGAGCCCTAATGAGCAGTTCTTC. Its translation is CSLGTRSSSPNEQFF.